A selection of T cell receptor beta chains follows, all from one sample in a study of OX40 agonist ivuxolimab in advanced cancers. Clones were sequenced by immunoSEQ multiplex PCR, and TCRdb holds only the in-frame ones, with some missing. There are some 51,000 clones in the sample; approximately 84% occur only once, and around 15% lies in the top ten. The material was CD4+ or CD8+ T cells sorted from blood, obtained in a trial of the OX40 agonist ivuxolimab. Receptor source: an adult with an advanced solid tumor such as melanoma, head and neck, liver or kidney cancer. CDR3s include the opening cysteine and the closing phenylalanine or tryptophan. The D gene is left open where the match is weak. A row's size may be missing; if present it is once, few, many or a size class.

size	V	J	D	length	CDR3	DNA
.	TRBV9	TRBJ2-5	TRBD2	15	CASSAGLAGLETQYF	TGTGCCAGCAGCGCTGGACTAGCGGGATTGGAGACCCAGTACTTC
.	TRBV7-3	TRBJ2-1	TRBD1	15	CASSFPGQGVDEQFF	TGTGCCAGCAGCTTCCCGGGACAGGGGGTTGATGAGCAGTTCTTC
once	TRBV5-1	TRBJ2-5	TRBD2	15	CASSLGAGEGETQYF	TGCGCCAGCAGCTTGGGTGCGGGAGAAGGAGAGACCCAGTACTTC
few	TRBV2	TRBJ2-7	TRBD1	14	CASGSGTGGYEQYF	TGTGCCAGCGGCTCAGGGACAGGGGGCTACGAGCAGTACTTC
.	TRBV5-1	TRBJ2-3	.	14	CASSPGDHTDTQYF	TGCGCCAGCAGCCCGGGGGACCACACAGATACGCAGTATTTT
once	TRBV4-1	TRBJ2-5	.	14	CASSQGGLRETQYF	TGCGCCAGCAGCCAAGGGGGGCTAAGGGAGACCCAGTACTTC
.	TRBV19	TRBJ2-6	.	14	CATRSVAGANVLTF	TGTGCCACCAGGTCGGTAGCTGGGGCCAACGTCCTGACTTTC
.	TRBV7-2	TRBJ1-1	.	14	CASSLDRVGTEAFF	TGTGCCAGCAGCTTAGACAGGGTTGGCACTGAAGCTTTCTTT
.	TRBV29-1	TRBJ1-3	.	13	CSVVTGLGNTIYF	TGCAGCGTGGTAACCGGCCTAGGAAACACCATATATTTT
.	TRBV18	TRBJ2-1	.	13	CASSPPTGYEQFF	TGTGCCAGCTCACCCCCGACAGGCTACGAGCAGTTCTTC
.	TRBV29-1	TRBJ1-5	.	13	CSVSGIGNQPQHF	TGCAGCGTCTCAGGGATTGGCAATCAGCCCCAGCATTTT
.	TRBV28	TRBJ2-1	.	14	CASKIVGDYNEQFF	TGTGCCAGCAAGATTGTTGGGGACTACAATGAGCAGTTCTTC
.	TRBV7-2	TRBJ2-1	.	14	CASTPTPTRNEQFF	TGTGCCAGCACCCCTACTCCCACTCGTAATGAGCAGTTCTTC
.	TRBV19	TRBJ1-2	TRBD1	14	CASSSGTGNYGYTF	TGTGCCAGTAGTAGCGGGACAGGGAACTATGGCTACACCTTC
.	TRBV18	TRBJ2-1	TRBD2	14	CASSPAGAYNEQFF	TGTGCCAGCTCACCTGCGGGAGCCTACAATGAGCAGTTCTTC
.	TRBV18	TRBJ2-2	TRBD2	16	CASSSRTSGNPGELFF	TGTGCCAGCTCTTCCAGGACTAGCGGGAACCCCGGGGAGCTGTTTTTT
.	TRBV11-3	TRBJ2-3	.	15	CASSLGTGTADTQYF	TGTGCCAGCAGCTTAGGTACCGGGACTGCAGATACGCAGTATTTT
.	TRBV7-2	TRBJ1-1	.	12	CASSLAGLQAFF	TGTGCCAGCAGCTTGGCAGGGCTGCAAGCTTTCTTT
.	TRBV5-1	TRBJ2-5	.	14	CASSLFLEVETQYF	TGCGCCAGCAGCTTGTTCCTGGAGGTGGAGACCCAGTACTTC
.	TRBV4-1	TRBJ1-2	TRBD1	14	CASSQPTGNYGYTF	TGCGCCAGCAGCCAACCGACAGGGAACTATGGCTACACCTTC
.	TRBV10-3	TRBJ1-5	.	14	CAISERGGNQPQHF	TGTGCCATCAGTGAAAGGGGTGGCAATCAGCCCCAGCATTTT
few	TRBV5-1	TRBJ2-3	TRBD2	17	CASSLAVYAGAPDTQYF	TGCGCCAGCAGCTTGGCGGTGTACGCGGGAGCCCCAGATACGCAGTATTTT
few	TRBV11-1	TRBJ2-1	TRBD2	16	CASSFEVVLAGGEQFF	TGTGCCAGCAGCTTTGAGGTGGTGCTAGCGGGAGGCGAGCAGTTCTTC
.	TRBV4-1	TRBJ2-7	TRBD2	15	CASSLATSGSYEQYF	TGCGCCAGCAGCCTCGCCACTAGCGGGAGCTACGAGCAGTACTTC
.	TRBV11-3	TRBJ2-7	.	13	CASSLGQSYEQYF	TGTGCCAGCAGCTTAGGGCAGAGCTACGAGCAGTACTTC
.	TRBV2	TRBJ1-4	.	15	CASNRRDGTNEKLFF	TGTGCCAGTAACCGCAGGGATGGGACTAATGAAAAACTGTTTTTT
.	TRBV7-2	TRBJ2-5	.	10	CASSHLTQYF	TGTGCCAGCAGCCACTTAACCCAGTACTTC
.	TRBV6-1	TRBJ2-7	TRBD1	12	CASRQGAREQYF	TGTGCCAGCAGGCAGGGGGCGCGCGAGCAGTACTTC
.	TRBV27	TRBJ2-3	.	14	CASSLRQSTDTQYF	TGTGCCAGCAGTTTACGGCAGAGCACAGATACGCAGTATTTT
.	TRBV6-1	TRBJ2-3	.	12	CASRASTDTQYF	TGTGCCAGCAGGGCATCTACAGATACGCAGTATTTT
.	TRBV5-1	TRBJ2-3	TRBD1	14	CASSLTGDGDTQYF	TGCGCCAGCAGCTTGACAGGGGACGGAGATACGCAGTATTTT
.	TRBV7-2	TRBJ2-5	.	14	CASTAPALQETQYF	TGTGCCAGCACGGCCCCGGCTCTCCAAGAGACCCAGTACTTC
.	TRBV30	TRBJ1-5	.	14	CAWSAGPNNQPQHF	TGTGCCTGGAGTGCGGGACCGAACAATCAGCCCCAGCATTTT
.	TRBV19	TRBJ2-3	.	13	CASKPRSADTQYF	TGTGCCAGTAAACCCCGATCCGCAGATACGCAGTATTTT
.	TRBV30	TRBJ1-5	.	13	CAWNTASNQPQHF	TGTGCCTGGAACACTGCGAGCAATCAGCCCCAGCATTTT